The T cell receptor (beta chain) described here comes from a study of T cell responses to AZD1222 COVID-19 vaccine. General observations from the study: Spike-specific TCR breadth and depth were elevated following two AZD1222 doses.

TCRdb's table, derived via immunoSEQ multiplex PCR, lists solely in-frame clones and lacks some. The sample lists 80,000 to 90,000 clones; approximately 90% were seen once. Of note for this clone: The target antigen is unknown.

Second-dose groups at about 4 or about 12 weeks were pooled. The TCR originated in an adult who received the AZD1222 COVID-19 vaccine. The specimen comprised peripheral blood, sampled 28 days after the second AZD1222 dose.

CDR3 nucleotide sequence: TGTGCCAGCAGCTTCACTGAGAACACTGAAGCTTTCTTT. This codes for CASSFTENTEAFF. The gene calls are TRBV7-9 and TRBJ1-1; D uncertain. This CDR3 comprises 13 residues. V gave up 3 bases and J gave up 1 base, with 6 bases separating them. Germline CDR1 is SEHNR and CDR2 is FQNEAQ (reference sequence).